The 12 T cell receptor beta chains given below trace back to one sample, sequenced in a study of cytomegalovirus exposure and HLA in healthy donors. PCR primers comprised 60 Vbeta and 13 Jbeta primers. TCRdb keeps only in-frame clones here, not all; method: immunoSEQ multiplex PCR. The sample has around 130,000 clones, roughly 82% seen once. The sequenced sample consisted of PBMCs. The receptors shown here come from a woman aged 40 to 50 in good health and CMV-seropositive.

This chain joins TRBV20-1 and TRBJ2-1; 8 positions agree with TRBD2. The CDR3 totals 11 residues. Germline values: CDR1 DFQATT, CDR2 SNEGSKA (reference sequence). V gave up 8 bases and J gave up 7 bases; unmatched junction bases: 4. The CDR3 DNA reads TGCAGTTCCGGGGGGGCAAATGAGCAGTTCTTC. Translating it yields CSSGGANEQFF.

The chain joins TRBV25-1 to TRBJ1-5; D gene uncertain. Germline CDR1 is MGHDK and CDR2 is SYGVNS. CDR3 length equals 13 residues. Trimming took 3 bases from V and 4 from J, leaving 7 bases between them. CDR3: CASSDPGNQPQHF. CDR3 DNA: TGTGCCAGCAGTGACCCGGGGAATCAGCCCCAGCATTTT.

This clone was picked up a small number of times. The chain combines TRBV5-8 with TRBJ1-3, with D possibly TRBD1 on 5 matching bases. Germline V gives CDR1 SGHTS, CDR2 YDEGEE. There are 13 residues in the CDR3. V lost 8 bases and J 3 bases, leaving 12 bases between the germline ends. The CDR3 sequence: CARGEGRGNTIYF. The CDR3 bases are TGTGCCAGGGGGGAGGGACGTGGAAACACCATATATTTT.

The chain recombines TRBV27 with TRBJ2-7; no firm D call. Germline CDR1 and CDR2: MNHEY and SMNVEV (reference sequence). The CDR3 loop spans 13 amino acids. Trimming took off 5 bases at V and 0 bases at J, with 8 bases between the two ends. CDR3: CASSPASSYEQYF. In DNA, the CDR3 is TGTGCCAGCAGTCCCGCCAGCTCCTACGAGCAGTACTTC.

The chain links TRBV10-1 to TRBJ1-5; TRBD1 agrees at 7 bases. There are 15 residues in the CDR3. Trimming took 7 bases from V and 2 from J; bases not matched to a gene: 8. Germline CDR1 WNHNN, CDR2 SYGVQD (reference sequence). CDR3 loop: CASNKDRRGNQPQHF. For the CDR3, the DNA is TGCGCCAGCAATAAGGACAGGAGGGGCAATCAGCCCCAGCATTTT.

This sequence joins TRBV9 and TRBJ1-2, with D perhaps TRBD1 (6 bases). The CDR3 sequence is 16 residues long. Trimming removed 3 bases from V and 4 bases from J, with 19 bases in between. Germline V CDR1 and CDR2: SGDLS, YYNGEE. Written as DNA, the CDR3 is TGTGCCAGCAGCGAGAGGACAGCCCGATCCTTCTATGGCTACACCTTC. Its translation: CASSERTARSFYGYTF.

V usage is TRBV7-3 and J usage is TRBJ2-1, with 11 nucleotides matching TRBD2. CDR1 is SGHTA and CDR2 is FQGTGA in the germline V gene. The CDR3 extends over 16 amino acids. Unmatched junction bases numbered 6, after V lost 5 bases and J lost 3 bases. The CDR3 is CASSDIGTSGYNEQFF. DNA for the CDR3: TGTGCCAGCAGCGATATCGGGACTAGCGGCTACAATGAGCAGTTCTTC.

This chain links TRBV6-4 with TRBJ1-1; no firm D call. The CDR3 contains 13 residues. Germline V gene sequence: CDR1 MRHNA, CDR2 SNTAGT. The V end was cut by 7 bases, the J end by 0 bases, with 9 bases between. The chain's CDR3 is CASKQTVNTEAFF. CDR3 DNA: TGTGCCAGCAAGCAAACGGTGAACACTGAAGCTTTCTTT.

This clone was detected a few times. At the DNA level, this CDR3 is encoded by other sequences in the same sample as well. CDR3 sequence (DNA): TGTGCCAGCAGCGCCCAGGGAAACACTGAAGCTTTCTTT. Amino acid sequence: CASSAQGNTEAFF. V is TRBV7-3 and J is TRBJ1-1, with D possibly matching TRBD1 (5 bases). Trimming took off 5 bases at V and 2 bases at J, with 9 bases between the two ends. This CDR3 is 13 amino acids long. Germline V gene sequence: CDR1 SGHTA, CDR2 FQGTGA. The full variable domain, its missing parts supplied by reference TRBV7-3 and TRBJ1-1, is GAGVSQTPSNKVTEKGKYVELRCDPISGHTALYWYRQSLGQGPEFLIYFQGTGAADDSGLPNDRFFAVRPEGSVSTLKIQRTERGDSAVYLCASSAQGNTEAFFGQGTRLTVV.

This chain links TRBV4-3 with TRBJ1-2; 7 nucleotides align to TRBD1. CDR1 is LGHNA and CDR2 is YSLEER in the germline V gene. V dropped 0 bases and J dropped 1; count of bases not matched to a gene: 5. The CDR3 is made up of 16 amino acids. The CDR3 nucleotides are TGCGCCAGCAGCCAAGATGTTTGGGACAGTAACTATGGCTACACCTTC. Translation: CASSQDVWDSNYGYTF.

V and J are TRBV30 and TRBJ1-1; possibly TRBD1 for D (6 bases). Deletions cut 4 bases from V and 1 base from J, with 10 bases between. This CDR3 is built from 13 residues. Germline V CDR1 and CDR2: GTSNPN, SVGIG (reference sequence). The CDR3 coding sequence is TGTGCCTGGACCTTACAGGGGAACACTGAAGCTTTCTTT. Encoded protein: CAWTLQGNTEAFF.

This clone is a singleton in its sample. The chain links TRBV7-8 to TRBJ2-3; tentatively, D is TRBD2 (6 bases). The CDR3 loop spans 15 amino acids. Trimming cost V 5 bases and J 2 bases, with 14 bases left between them. Germline assignment: CDR1 SGHVS and CDR2 FQNEAQ. The CDR3 coding sequence is TGTGCCAGCAGCGGCAGACTAGGGACCACAGATACGCAGTATTTT. It codes for CASSGRLGTTDTQYF. The variable domain in full, with the rest retrieved from reference TRBV7-8 and TRBJ2-3, is GAGVSQSPRYKVAKRGQDVALRCDPISGHVSLFWYQQALGQGPEFLTYFQNEAQLDKSGLPSDRFFAERPEGSVSTLKIQRTQQEDSAVYLCASSGRLGTTDTQYFGPGTRLTVL.